Included here is one T cell receptor (beta chain) sequence, with context. The data are from a study of technical replicates of blood from several donors. Per germline, CDR1 SGHRS and CDR2 YFSETQ. Trimming removed 2 bases at V and 5 bases at J, with 11 bases between. This CDR3 contains 13 residues. Clones were sequenced by immunoSEQ multiplex PCR, and TCRdb holds only the in-frame ones, with some missing. The table lists around 79,000 clones, 91% of them singletons. This TCR came from a human donor in good health. Input material: T cells isolated from PBMCs. The chain couples TRBV5-1 to TRBJ2-7; TRBD1 might be the D (6 bases). The CDR3, as DNA: TGCGCCAGCAGCTTACAGGGATTGCACGAGCAGTACTTC. Translated, it gives CASSLQGLHEQYF.